These 11 T cell receptor beta chains came from one sample sequenced in a study of cytotoxic CD8 clonotypes in ibrutinib-treated CLL. Measured with immunoSEQ multiplex PCR; TCRdb has only the in-frame clones, and not every one. The data contain roughly 13,000 clones, approximately 70% of them singletons. The specimen comprised PBMCs, sampled before ibrutinib treatment. The receptors were gathered from a human donor with chronic lymphocytic leukemia.

The V gene is TRBV7-9, the J gene TRBJ2-4; D is perhaps TRBD2 (5 bases). CDR3 length: 16 amino acids. Per the germline V gene, CDR1 is SEHNR and CDR2 is FQNEAQ (reference sequence). V lost 1 base and J lost 1, with 11 bases in between. The chain's CDR3 is CASSLGAPGAKNIQYF. The CDR3, as DNA: TGTGCCAGCAGCTTAGGGGCTCCGGGGGCCAAAAACATTCAGTACTTC.

The chain uses TRBV28 and TRBJ1-2, with TRBD1 as a possible D gene (5 bases). The length of the CDR3 is 13 residues. Between the trimmed V and J ends, which lost 6 bases and 4 bases, there was a span of 12 bases. CDR1 and CDR2 (germline): MDHEN, SYDVKM. The CDR3 nucleotides read TGTGCCAGCAGCCCGGGGGGGGTCTATGGCTACACCTTC. It encodes CASSPGGVYGYTF.

The J gene is TRBJ2-7, the V gene TRBV6-5, with unresolved D. Germline V gene sequence: CDR1 MNHEY, CDR2 SVGAGI. The CDR3 is 14 amino acids. The V end was cut by 2 bases, the J end by 2 bases, with 10 bases between. As DNA, the CDR3 is TGTGCCAGCAGTTACGGGCATGGCCCCTACGAGCAGTACTTC. It codes for CASSYGHGPYEQYF.

The chain joins TRBV30 to TRBJ2-1; no reliable D call. Trimming took off 5 bases at V and 7 bases at J, with 9 bases between the two ends. This CDR3 is built from 11 residues. Germline-derived CDR1 and CDR2 are GTSNPN and SVGIG (reference sequence). The CDR3 coding sequence is TGTGCCTGGGGTAAAGGGAATGAGCAGTTCTTC. It specifies CAWGKGNEQFF.

The chain combines TRBV28 with TRBJ2-2; D may match TRBD1 or TRBD2 (5 bases each). This CDR3 has 13 residues. Trimming removed 9 bases at V and 3 bases at J, with 11 bases between. CDR1 and CDR2 (germline): MDHEN, SYDVKM. The CDR3 nucleotides are TGTGCCAGTGGGACCTGGGACACCGGGGAGCTGTTTTTT. The encoded protein is CASGTWDTGELFF.

This clone was counted only a few times. CDR3 region: CASSLTDTQYF. The DNA for the CDR3 is TGTGCCAGCAGCTTAACAGATACGCAGTATTTT. The chain has TRBV7-9 and TRBJ2-3; D call uncertain. CDR3 length: 11 residues. From germline, CDR1 is SEHNR and CDR2 FQNEAQ (reference sequence). V was trimmed by 2 bases and J by 3 bases, leaving 0 bases between them.

The V call is TRBV7-2, the J call TRBJ2-4; D unresolved. Trimming left V 4 bases short and J 2 bases short, with 15 bases between. The CDR3 has 16 amino acids. Germline V gives CDR1 SGHTA, CDR2 FQGNSA. The CDR3 region has the DNA TGTGCCAGCAGCTACCCCCAAATTTGGTCCAAAAACATTCAGTACTTC. Translating gives CASSYPQIWSKNIQYF.

The rearrangement joins TRBV28 to TRBJ2-3; tentatively, D is TRBD2 (6 bases). CDR3 size: 14 residues. The V gene's germline CDR1 is MDHEN and CDR2 SYDVKM. V was clipped by 6 bases and J by 6 bases, with 16 bases between them. CDR3 amino acids: CASSPGGRQDTQYF. CDR3 DNA sequence: TGTGCCAGCAGCCCCGGAGGGCGCCAGGATACGCAGTATTTT.

The chain has TRBV5-1 and TRBJ2-7, with 8 bases that match TRBD2. Germline CDR1 reads SGHRS; CDR2 reads YFSETQ. This CDR3 region has 16 residues. The trim removed 1 base at V and 0 bases at J, leaving 6 bases unmatched. The CDR3 region is CASSLRTSSSSYEQYF. The CDR3 region has the DNA TGCGCCAGCAGCTTGAGGACTAGCTCGAGCTCCTACGAGCAGTACTTC.

The chain links TRBV27 to TRBJ2-1, with TRBD2 identical over 9 bases. Germline V gene lookup returns CDR1 MNHEY and CDR2 SMNVEV (reference sequence). Trimming removed 5 bases from V and 10 bases from J; junction bases left unmatched: 12. The CDR3 consists of 15 residues. The CDR3 region is CASSGASGAQGEQFF. The CDR3 region has the DNA TGTGCCAGCAGTGGGGCTAGCGGGGCCCAGGGGGAGCAGTTCTTC.

The chain employs TRBV28 and TRBJ2-7, with TRBD2 matching 9 bases. Losses at the gene ends were 3 bases for V and 2 bases for J; bases not matched to a gene: 5. In germline, CDR1 is MDHEN, CDR2 SYDVKM. The CDR3 has 15 residues. The CDR3 sequence is CASSLGGGRAYEQYF. CDR3 nucleotides: TGTGCCAGCAGTTTGGGGGGCGGGAGGGCCTACGAGCAGTACTTC.